This T cell receptor (beta chain) was recorded in a study of blood T cell repertoires in COVID-19. Assay: immunoSEQ multiplex PCR; the TCRdb copy retains only in-frame clones and omits some. The profile shows around 56,000 clones, about 90% of them singletons. Per the germline V gene, CDR1 is SNHLY and CDR2 is FYNNEI. The trim removed 7 bases at V and 7 bases at J, leaving 4 bases unmatched. The CDR3 spans 12 residues. The chain carries TRBV2 and TRBJ2-7, with 10 bases matching TRBD1. The sequence was obtained from a woman in her sixties with active or convalescent COVID-19. Sequencing was performed on peripheral blood. The CDR3 reads CASTPDRGEQYF. DNA for the CDR3: TGTGCCAGCACCCCGGACAGGGGGGAGCAGTACTTC.